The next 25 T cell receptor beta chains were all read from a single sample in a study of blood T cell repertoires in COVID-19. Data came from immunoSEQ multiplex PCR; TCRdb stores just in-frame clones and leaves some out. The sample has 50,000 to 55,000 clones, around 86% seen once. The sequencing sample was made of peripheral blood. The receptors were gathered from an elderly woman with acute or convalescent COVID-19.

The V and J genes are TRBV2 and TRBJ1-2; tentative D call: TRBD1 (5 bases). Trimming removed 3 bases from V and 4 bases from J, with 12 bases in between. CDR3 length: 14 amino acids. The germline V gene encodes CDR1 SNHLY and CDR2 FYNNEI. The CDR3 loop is CASSDVWGGYGYTF. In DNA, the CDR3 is TGTGCCAGCAGTGATGTTTGGGGGGGCTATGGCTACACCTTC.

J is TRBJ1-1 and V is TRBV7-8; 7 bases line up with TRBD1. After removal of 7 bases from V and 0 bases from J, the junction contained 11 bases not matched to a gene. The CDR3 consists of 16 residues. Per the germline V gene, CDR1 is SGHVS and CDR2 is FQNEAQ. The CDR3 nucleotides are TGTGCCAGCAACCCGAAGACAGGGCGCTTGAACACTGAAGCTTTCTTT. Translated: CASNPKTGRLNTEAFF.

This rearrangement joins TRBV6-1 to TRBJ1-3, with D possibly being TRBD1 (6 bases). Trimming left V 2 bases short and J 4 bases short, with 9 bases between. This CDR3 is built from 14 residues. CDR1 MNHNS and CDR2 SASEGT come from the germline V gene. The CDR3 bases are TGTGCCAGCAGTGAACCGGGACACGGAAACACCATATATTTT. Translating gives CASSEPGHGNTIYF.

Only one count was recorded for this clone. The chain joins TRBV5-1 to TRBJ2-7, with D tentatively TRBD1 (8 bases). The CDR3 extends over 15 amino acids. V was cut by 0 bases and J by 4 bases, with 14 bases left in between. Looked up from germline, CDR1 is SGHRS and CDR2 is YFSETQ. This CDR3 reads CASSLGQGRGYEQYF. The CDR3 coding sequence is TGCGCCAGCAGCTTGGGACAGGGGAGGGGTTACGAGCAGTACTTC.

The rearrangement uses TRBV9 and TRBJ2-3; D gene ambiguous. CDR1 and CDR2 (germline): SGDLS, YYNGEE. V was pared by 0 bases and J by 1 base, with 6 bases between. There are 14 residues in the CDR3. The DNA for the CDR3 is TGTGCCAGCAGCGTAGACCGGGGCACAGATACGCAGTATTTT. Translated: CASSVDRGTDTQYF.

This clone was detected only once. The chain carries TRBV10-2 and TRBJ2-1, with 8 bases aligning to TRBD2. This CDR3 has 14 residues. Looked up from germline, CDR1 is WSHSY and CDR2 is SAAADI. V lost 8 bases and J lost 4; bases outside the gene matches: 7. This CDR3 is CASGSGSGYNEQFF. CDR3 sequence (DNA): TGCGCCAGCGGAAGCGGGAGTGGGTACAATGAGCAGTTCTTC.

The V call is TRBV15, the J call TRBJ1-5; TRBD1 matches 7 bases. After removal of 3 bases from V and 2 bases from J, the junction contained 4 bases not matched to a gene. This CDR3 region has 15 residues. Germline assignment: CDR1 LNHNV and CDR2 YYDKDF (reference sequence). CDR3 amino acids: CATSRTTGGNQPQHF. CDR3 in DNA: TGTGCCACCAGCAGGACAACAGGGGGCAATCAGCCCCAGCATTTT.

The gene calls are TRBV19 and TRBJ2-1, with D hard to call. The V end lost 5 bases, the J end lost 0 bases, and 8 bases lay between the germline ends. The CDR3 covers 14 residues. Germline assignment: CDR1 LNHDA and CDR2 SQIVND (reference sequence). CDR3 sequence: CASSETHSYNEQFF. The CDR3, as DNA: TGTGCCAGTAGTGAGACACACTCCTACAATGAGCAGTTCTTC.

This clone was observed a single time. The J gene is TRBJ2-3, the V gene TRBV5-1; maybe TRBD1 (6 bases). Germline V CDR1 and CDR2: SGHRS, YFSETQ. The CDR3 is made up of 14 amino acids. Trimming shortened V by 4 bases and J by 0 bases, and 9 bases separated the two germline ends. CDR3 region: CASSPGQSTDTQYF. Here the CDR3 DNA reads TGCGCCAGCAGCCCTGGACAGAGCACAGATACGCAGTATTTT.

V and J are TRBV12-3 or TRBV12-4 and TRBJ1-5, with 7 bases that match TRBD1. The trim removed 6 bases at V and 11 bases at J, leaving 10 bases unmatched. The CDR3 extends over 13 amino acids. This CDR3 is CASSSGRGYSQHF. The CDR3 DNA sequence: TGTGCCAGCAGCTCGGGCAGGGGGTATTCCCAGCATTTT.

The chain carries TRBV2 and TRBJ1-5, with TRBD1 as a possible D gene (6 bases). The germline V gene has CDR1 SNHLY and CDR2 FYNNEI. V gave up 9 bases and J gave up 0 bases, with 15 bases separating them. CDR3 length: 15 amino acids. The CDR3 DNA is TGTGCCAGTGCGATACAGGGTTATAGCAATCAGCCCCAGCATTTT. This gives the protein CASAIQGYSNQPQHF.

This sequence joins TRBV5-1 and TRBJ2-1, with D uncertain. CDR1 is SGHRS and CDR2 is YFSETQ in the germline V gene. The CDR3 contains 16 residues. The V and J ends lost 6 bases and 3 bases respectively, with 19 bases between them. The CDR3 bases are TGCGCCAGCACCCTGGTCGCTAGTCGGAGCTACAATGAGCAGTTCTTC. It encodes CASTLVASRSYNEQFF.

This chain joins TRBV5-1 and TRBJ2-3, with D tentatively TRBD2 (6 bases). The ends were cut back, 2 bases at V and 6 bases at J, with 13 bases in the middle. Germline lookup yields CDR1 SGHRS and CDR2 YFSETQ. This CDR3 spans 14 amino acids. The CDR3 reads CASSLNGRGDTQYF. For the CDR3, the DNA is TGCGCCAGCAGCTTAAACGGGAGAGGCGATACGCAGTATTTT.

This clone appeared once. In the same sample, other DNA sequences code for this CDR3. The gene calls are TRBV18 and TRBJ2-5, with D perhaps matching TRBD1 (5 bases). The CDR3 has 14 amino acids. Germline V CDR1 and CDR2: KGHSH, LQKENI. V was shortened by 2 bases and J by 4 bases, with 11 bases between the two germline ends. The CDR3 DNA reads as TGTGCCAGCTCACCAAGGTCAGGGCGAGAGACCCAGTACTTC. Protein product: CASSPRSGRETQYF.

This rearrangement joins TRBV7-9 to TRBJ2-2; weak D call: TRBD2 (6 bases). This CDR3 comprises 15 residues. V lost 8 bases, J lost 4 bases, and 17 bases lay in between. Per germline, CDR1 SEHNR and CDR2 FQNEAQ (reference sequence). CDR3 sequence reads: CASAPAGTLTGELFF. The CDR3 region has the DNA TGTGCCAGCGCACCAGCCGGGACTCTCACCGGGGAGCTGTTTTTT.

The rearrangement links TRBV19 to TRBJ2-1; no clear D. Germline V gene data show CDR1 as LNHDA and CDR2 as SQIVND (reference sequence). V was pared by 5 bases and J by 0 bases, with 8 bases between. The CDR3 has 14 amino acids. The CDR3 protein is CASSVSLSYNEQFF. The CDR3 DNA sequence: TGTGCCAGTAGTGTCTCTCTCTCCTACAATGAGCAGTTCTTC.

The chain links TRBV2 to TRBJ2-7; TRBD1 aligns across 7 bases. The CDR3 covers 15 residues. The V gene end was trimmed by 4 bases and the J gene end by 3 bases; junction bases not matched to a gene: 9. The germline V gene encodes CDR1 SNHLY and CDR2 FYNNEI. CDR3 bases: TGTGCCAGCAGTGTAGCCGGGACAGAAGTCTACGAGCAGTACTTC. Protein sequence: CASSVAGTEVYEQYF. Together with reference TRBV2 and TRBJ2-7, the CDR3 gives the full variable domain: EPEVTQTPSHQVTQMGQEVILRCVPISNHLYFYWYRQILGQKVEFLVSFYNNEISEKSEIFDDQFSVERPDGSNFTLKIRSTKLEDSAMYFCASSVAGTEVYEQYFGPGTRLTVT.

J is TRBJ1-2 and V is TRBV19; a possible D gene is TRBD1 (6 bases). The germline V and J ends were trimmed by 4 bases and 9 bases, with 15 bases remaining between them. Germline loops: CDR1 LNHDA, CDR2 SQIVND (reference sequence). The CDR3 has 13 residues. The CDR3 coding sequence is TGTGCCAGTAGTAACGGGACACGGGCCCGCTACACCTTC. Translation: CASSNGTRARYTF.

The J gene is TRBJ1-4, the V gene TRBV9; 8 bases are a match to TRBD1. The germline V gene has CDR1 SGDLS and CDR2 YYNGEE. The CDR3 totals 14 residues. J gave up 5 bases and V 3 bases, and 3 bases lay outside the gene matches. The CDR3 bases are TGTGCCAGCAGCGCGACAGGGGTAAATGAAAAACTGTTTTTT. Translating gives CASSATGVNEKLFF.

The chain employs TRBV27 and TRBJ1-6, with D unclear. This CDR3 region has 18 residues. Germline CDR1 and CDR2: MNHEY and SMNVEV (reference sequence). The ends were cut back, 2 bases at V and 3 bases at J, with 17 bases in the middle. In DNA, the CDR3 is TGTGCCAGCAGTTTAATCCCCACGAGGCAACTCTATAATTCACCCCTCCACTTT. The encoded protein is CASSLIPTRQLYNSPLHF.

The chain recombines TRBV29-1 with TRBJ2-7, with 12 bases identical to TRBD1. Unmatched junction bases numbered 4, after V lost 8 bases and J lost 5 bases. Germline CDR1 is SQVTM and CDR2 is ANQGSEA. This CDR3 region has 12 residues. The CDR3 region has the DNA TGCAGCTCGGGACAGGGGGCCGACGAGCAGTACTTC. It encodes CSSGQGADEQYF.

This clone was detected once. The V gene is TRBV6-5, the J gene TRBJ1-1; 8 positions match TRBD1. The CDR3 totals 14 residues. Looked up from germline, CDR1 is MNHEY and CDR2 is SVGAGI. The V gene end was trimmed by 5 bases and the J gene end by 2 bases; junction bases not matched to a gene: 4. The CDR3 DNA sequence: TGTGCCAGCAGTAAGGACAGGGTCAACACTGAAGCTTTCTTT. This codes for CASSKDRVNTEAFF.

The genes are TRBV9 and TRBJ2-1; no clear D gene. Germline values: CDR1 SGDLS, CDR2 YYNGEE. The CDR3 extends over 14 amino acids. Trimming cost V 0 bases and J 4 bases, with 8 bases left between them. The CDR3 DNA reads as TGTGCCAGCAGCGTAGACACGAGGTACAATGAGCAGTTCTTC. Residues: CASSVDTRYNEQFF.

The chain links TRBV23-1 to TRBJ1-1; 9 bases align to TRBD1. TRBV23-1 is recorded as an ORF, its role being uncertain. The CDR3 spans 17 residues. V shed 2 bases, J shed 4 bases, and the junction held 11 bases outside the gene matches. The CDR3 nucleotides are TGCGCCAGCAGTCAAGAGGACAGGGGAAGGGGTACCACTGAAGCTTTCTTT. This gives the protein CASSQEDRGRGTTEAFF.

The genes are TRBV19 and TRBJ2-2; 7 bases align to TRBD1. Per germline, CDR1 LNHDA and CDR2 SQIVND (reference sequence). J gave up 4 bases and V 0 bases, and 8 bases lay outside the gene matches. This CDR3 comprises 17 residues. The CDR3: CASSIEPPGTVTGELFF. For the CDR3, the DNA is TGTGCCAGTAGTATAGAACCCCCGGGGACAGTCACCGGGGAGCTGTTTTTT.